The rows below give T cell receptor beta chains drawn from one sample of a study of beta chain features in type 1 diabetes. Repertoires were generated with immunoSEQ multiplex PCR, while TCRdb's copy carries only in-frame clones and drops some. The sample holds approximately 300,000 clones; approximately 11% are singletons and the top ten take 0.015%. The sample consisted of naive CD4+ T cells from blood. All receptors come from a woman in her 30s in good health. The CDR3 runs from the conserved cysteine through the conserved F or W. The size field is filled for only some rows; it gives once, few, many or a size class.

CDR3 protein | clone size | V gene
CASSGTGGRGNYGYTF | . | TRBV6-1
CAISETGKLQPQHF | . | TRBV10-3
CASRYESGAYSGANVLTF | . | TRBV11-1
CASSFGGQGPYEQYF | few | TRBV9
CASSVAPQAGGRDEQFF | few | TRBV9
CASSPGLAGRDIQYF | . | TRBV18
CASRTTGGLNTEAFF | few | TRBV6-5
CASRLGGGLKHF | few | TRBV12-2
CASRLTGGRETQYF | few | TRBV6-1
CASRPTGAAYGYTF | . | TRBV28
CASSQIIGLNEQYF | . | TRBV4-2
CASSVGLPGANVLTF | . | TRBV9
CSVGDRSQGEKLFF | few | TRBV29-1
CASRAPTSGRAYEQFF | . | TRBV11-1
CATGTSGRGGQETQYF | . | TRBV25-1
CASSQGQSTGELFF | few | TRBV7-3
CASSQPGGGQETQYF | . | TRBV4-2
CASSQVASGETQYF | few | TRBV27
CASSLLGQVTEKLFF | . | TRBV28
CASSFRGQGIYNEQFF | few | TRBV28
CASAPQRAREGVLEQFF | few | TRBV18
CASSEVYTEAFF | . | TRBV2
CASSVEDRGVYGYTF | . | TRBV9
CASSFGTSGSYEQYF | . | TRBV5-6
CAWRPYNSEAFF | few | TRBV30
CASSSGQGVYEQYF | few | TRBV28
CASSLAPSGGGQPQHF | few | TRBV5-1
CASSPTSGSSYNEQFF | . | TRBV9
CASTAEILLTEAFF | . | TRBV2
CASSSRTSGRGDTQYF | few | TRBV7-9
CASRLRTGLPGANVLTF | few | TRBV7-9
CSGSGTDTQYF | . | TRBV20-1
CASKGDYHNEQFF | . | TRBV6-5
CASSLEHGTGTYEQYF | . | TRBV7-2
CASGHREINIQYF | many | TRBV13
CASSFNRDTEAFF | . | TRBV7-2
CASTTTGNTGELFF | few | TRBV6-5
CASSPIRTSGRAVTDTQYF | few | TRBV18
CASSDPAGTSYEQYF | few | TRBV25-1
CASSRVGQGSPEQFF | few | TRBV7-2
CASSQDPGTSGKGHEQFF | few | TRBV4-2
CASSLRAVQNNEQFF | . | TRBV7-3
CASSHLDRPNEQFF | few | TRBV4-3
CASNPSGEETQYF | . | TRBV6-5
CASSSLGADTEAFF | few | TRBV2
CATSKQDSYGYTF | few | TRBV15
CAWTVSGAEKLFF | few | TRBV30
CASSARAGQEMGNEQFF | . | TRBV7-3
CASSHLSGRESGELFF | few | TRBV4-3
CASSQDVSGARYNEQFF | few | TRBV4-3
CSVVSIPRGASEQYF | . | TRBV29-1
CASSVRLAGDTQYF | few | TRBV9